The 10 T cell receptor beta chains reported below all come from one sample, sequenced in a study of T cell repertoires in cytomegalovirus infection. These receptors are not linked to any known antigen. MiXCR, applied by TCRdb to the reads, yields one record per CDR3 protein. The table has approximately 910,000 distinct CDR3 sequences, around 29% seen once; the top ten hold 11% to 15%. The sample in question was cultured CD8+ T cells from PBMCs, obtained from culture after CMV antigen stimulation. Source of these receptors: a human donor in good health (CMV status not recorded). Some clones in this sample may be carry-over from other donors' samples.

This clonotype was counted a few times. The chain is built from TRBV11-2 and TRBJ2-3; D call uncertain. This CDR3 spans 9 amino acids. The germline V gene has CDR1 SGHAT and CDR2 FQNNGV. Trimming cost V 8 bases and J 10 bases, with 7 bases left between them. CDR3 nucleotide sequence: TGTGCCAGCGGTGGGGCGCAGTATTTT. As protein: CASGGAQYF.

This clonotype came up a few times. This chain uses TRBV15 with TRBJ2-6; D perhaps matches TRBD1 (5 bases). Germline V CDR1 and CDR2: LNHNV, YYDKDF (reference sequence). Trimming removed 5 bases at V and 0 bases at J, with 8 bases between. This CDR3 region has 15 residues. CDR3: CATSDRSSGANVLTF. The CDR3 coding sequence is TGTGCCACCAGCGACAGATCCTCTGGGGCCAACGTCCTGACTTTC.

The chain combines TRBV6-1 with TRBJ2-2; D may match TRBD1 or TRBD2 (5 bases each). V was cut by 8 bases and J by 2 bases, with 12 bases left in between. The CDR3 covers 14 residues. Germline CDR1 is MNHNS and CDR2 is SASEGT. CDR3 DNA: TGTGCCAGCCATCGGGGACCAAACACCGGGGAGCTGTTTTTT. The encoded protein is CASHRGPNTGELFF.

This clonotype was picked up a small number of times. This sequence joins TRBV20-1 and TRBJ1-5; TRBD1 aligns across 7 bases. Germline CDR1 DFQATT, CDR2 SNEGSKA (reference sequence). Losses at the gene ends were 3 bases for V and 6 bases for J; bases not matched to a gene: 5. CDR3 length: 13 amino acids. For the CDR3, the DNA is TGCAGTGCTAGTACAGGGGAGTTTCAGCCCCAGCATTTT. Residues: CSASTGEFQPQHF.

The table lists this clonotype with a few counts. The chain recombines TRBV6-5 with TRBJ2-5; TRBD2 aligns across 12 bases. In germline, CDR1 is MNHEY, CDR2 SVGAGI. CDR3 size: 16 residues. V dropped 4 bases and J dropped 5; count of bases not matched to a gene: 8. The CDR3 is CASSFLLAGGSETQYF. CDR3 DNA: TGTGCCAGCAGTTTCCTCCTAGCGGGGGGGTCGGAGACCCAGTACTTC.

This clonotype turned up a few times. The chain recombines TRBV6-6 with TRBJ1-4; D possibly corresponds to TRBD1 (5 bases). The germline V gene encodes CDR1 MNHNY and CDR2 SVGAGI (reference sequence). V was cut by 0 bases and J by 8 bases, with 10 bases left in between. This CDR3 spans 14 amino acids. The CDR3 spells CASSYSPRGEKLFF. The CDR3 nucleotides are TGTGCCAGCAGTTACTCCCCCCGGGGGGAAAAACTGTTTTTT.

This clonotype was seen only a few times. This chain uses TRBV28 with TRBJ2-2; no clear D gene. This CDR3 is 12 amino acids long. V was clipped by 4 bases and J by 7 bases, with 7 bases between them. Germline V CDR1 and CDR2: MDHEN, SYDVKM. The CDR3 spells CASSWLYGELFF. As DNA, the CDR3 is TGTGCCAGCAGTTGGCTTTACGGGGAGCTGTTTTTT.

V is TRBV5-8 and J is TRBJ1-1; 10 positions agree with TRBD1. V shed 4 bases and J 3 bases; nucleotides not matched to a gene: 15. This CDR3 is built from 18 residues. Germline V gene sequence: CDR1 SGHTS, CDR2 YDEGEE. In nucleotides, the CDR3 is TGTGCCAGCAGCCCCCTAGCCGGGACAGGGGTGAGGGACACTGAAGCTTTCTTT. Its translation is CASSPLAGTGVRDTEAFF.

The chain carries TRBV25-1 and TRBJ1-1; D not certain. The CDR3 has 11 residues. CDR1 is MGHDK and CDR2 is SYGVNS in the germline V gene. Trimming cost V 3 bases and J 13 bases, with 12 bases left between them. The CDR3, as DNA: TGTGCCAGCAGTGACGGCCTGAAGGTTTTCTTT. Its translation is CASSDGLKVFF. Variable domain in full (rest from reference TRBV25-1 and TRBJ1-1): EADIYQTPRYLVIGTGKKITLECSQTMGHDKMYWYQQDPGMELHLIHYSYGVNSTEKGDLSSESTVSRIRTEHFPLTLESARPSHTSQYLCASSDGLKVFFGQGTRLTVV.

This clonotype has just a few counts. CDR3 sequence (DNA): TGTGCCACCAGCAGCACACAGGGGAGGCGTCAGCCCCAGCATTTT. Translating gives CATSSTQGRRQPQHF. The V gene is TRBV15, the J gene TRBJ1-5; 7 nucleotides align to TRBD1. V shed 3 bases and J 6 bases; nucleotides not matched to a gene: 8. Germline values: CDR1 LNHNV, CDR2 YYDKDF (reference sequence). This CDR3 region has 15 residues.